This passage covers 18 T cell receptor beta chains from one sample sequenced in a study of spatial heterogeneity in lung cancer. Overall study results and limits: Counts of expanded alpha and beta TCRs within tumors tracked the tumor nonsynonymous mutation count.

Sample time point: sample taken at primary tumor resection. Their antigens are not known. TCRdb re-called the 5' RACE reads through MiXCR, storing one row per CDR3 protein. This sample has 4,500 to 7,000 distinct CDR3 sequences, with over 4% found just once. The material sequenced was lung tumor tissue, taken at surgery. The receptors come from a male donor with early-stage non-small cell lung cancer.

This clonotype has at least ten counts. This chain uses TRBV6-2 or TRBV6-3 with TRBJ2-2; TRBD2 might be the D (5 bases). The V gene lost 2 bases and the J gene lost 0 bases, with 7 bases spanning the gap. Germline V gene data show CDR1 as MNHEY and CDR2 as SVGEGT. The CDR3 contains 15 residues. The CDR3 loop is CASSYEGANTGELFF. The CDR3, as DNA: TGTGCCAGCAGTTACGAGGGCGCGAACACCGGGGAGCTGTTTTTT.

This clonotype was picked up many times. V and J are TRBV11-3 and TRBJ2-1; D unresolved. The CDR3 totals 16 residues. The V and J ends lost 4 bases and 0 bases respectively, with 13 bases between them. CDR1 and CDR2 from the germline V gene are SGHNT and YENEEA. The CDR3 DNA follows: TGTGCCAGCAGCTCCTTGGAGTTGCCCTCCTACAATGAGCAGTTCTTC. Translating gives CASSSLELPSYNEQFF.

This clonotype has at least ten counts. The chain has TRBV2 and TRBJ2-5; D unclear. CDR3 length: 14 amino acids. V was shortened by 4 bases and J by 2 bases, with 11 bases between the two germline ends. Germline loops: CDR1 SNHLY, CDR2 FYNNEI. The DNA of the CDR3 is TGTGCCAGCAGTGTCCGCCAGCAACAAGAGACCCAGTACTTC. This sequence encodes CASSVRQQQETQYF.

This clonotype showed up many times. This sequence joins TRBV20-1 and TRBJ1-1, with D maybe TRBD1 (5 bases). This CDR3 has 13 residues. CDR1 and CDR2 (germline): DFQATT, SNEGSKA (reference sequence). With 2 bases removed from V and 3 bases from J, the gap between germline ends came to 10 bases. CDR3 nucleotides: TGCAGTGCTAGAAGGGGAAGGGACACTGAAGCTTTCTTT. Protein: CSARRGRDTEAFF.

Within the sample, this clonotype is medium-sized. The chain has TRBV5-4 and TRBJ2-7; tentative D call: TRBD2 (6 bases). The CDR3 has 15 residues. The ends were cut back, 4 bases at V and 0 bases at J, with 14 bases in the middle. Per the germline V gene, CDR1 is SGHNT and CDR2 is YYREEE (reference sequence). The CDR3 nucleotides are TGTGCCAGCAGCCCAGAACGGAGGGCCTCCTACGAGCAGTACTTC. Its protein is CASSPERRASYEQYF.

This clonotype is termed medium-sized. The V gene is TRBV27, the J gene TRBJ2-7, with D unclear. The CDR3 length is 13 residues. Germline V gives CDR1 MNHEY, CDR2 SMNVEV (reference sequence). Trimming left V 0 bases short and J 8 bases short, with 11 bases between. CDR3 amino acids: CASSLSGAGKQYF. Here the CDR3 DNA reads TGTGCCAGCAGTTTATCAGGTGCTGGCAAGCAGTACTTC.

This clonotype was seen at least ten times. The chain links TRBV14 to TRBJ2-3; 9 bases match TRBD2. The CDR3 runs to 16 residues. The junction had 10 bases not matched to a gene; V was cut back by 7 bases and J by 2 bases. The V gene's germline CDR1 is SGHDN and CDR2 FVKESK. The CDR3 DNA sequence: TGTGCCAGCACCCCAGGGACTAGCTGGCTCACAGATACGCAGTATTTT. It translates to CASTPGTSWLTDTQYF.

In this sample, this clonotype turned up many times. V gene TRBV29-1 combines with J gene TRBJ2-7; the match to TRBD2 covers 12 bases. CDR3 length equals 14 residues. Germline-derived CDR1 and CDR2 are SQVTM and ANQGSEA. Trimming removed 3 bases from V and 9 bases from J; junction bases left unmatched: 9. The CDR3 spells CSVERLAGGRMQYF. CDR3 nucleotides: TGCAGCGTTGAGCGGCTAGCGGGAGGGAGAATGCAGTACTTC.

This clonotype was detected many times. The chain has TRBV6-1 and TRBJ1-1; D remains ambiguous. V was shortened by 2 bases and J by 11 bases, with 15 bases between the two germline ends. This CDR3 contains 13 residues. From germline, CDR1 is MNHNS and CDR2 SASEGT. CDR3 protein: CASSERPTDDAFF. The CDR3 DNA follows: TGTGCCAGCAGTGAACGGCCGACCGATGATGCTTTCTTT.

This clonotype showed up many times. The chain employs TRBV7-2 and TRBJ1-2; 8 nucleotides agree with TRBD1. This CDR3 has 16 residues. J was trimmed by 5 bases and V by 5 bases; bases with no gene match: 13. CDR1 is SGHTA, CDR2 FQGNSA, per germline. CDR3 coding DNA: TGTGCCAGCAGCCTCGAACGGACAGGGCTGGGGTATGGCTACACCTTC. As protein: CASSLERTGLGYGYTF.

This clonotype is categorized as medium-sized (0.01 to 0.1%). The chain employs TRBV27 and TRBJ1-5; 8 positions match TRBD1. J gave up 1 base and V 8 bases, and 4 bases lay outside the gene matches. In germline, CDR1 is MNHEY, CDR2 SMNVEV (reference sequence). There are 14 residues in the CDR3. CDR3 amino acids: CASGRDRSNQPQHF. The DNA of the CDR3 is TGTGCCAGCGGCCGGGACAGGAGCAATCAGCCCCAGCATTTT.

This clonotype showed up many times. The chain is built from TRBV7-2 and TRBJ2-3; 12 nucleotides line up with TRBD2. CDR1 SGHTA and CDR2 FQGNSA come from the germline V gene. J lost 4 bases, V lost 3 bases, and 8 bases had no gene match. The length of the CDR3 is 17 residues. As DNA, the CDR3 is TGTGCCAGCAGCTTGCTAGCGGGAGGGAGTAGCCCAGATACGCAGTATTTT. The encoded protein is CASSLLAGGSSPDTQYF.

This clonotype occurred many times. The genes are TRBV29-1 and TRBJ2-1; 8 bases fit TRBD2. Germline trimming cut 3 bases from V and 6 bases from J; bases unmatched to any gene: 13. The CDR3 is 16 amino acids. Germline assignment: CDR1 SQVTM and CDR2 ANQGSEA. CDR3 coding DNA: TGCAGCGTTGAGTGCGGACGGGGACTAGAATGCAATGAGCAGTTCTTC. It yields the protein CSVECGRGLECNEQFF.

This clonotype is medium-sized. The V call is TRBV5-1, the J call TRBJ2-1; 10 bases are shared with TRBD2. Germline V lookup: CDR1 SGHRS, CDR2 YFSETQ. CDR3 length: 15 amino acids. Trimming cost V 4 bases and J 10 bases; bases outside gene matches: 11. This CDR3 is CASSLKLAGETEQFF. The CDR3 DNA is TGCGCCAGCAGCCTCAAGCTAGCGGGAGAGACGGAGCAGTTCTTC.

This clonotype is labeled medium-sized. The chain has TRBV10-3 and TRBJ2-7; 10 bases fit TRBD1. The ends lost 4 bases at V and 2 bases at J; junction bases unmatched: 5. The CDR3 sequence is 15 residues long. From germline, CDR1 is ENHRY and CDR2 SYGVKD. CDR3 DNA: TGTGCCATCAGTGCGACAGGGGGCGAGGCCTACGAGCAGTACTTC. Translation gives CAISATGGEAYEQYF.

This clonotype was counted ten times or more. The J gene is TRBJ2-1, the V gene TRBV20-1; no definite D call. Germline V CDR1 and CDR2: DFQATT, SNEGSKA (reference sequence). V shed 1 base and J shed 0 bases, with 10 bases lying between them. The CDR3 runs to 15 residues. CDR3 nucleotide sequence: TGCAGTGCTAGAGGAAGTCCGAGCTCCTACAATGAGCAGTTCTTC. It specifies CSARGSPSSYNEQFF.

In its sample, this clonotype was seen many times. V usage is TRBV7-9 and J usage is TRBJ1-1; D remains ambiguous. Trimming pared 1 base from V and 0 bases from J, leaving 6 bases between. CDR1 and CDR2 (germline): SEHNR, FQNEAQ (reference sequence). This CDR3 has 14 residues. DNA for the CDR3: TGTGCCAGCAGCTTAGGGGAACTGAACACTGAAGCTTTCTTT. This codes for CASSLGELNTEAFF. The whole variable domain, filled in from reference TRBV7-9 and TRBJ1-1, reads DTGVSQNPRHKITKRGQNVTFRCDPISEHNRLYWYRQTLGQGPEFLTYFQNEAQLEKSRLLSDRFSAERPKGSFSTLEIQRTEQGDSAMYLCASSLGELNTEAFFGQGTRLTVV.

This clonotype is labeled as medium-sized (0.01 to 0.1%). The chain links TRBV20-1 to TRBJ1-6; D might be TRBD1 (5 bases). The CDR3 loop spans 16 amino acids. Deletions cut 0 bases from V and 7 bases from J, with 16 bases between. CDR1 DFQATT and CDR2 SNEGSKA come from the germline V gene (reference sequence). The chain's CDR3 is CSARDREGEGNSPLHF. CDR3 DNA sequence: TGCAGTGCTAGAGATCGTGAAGGGGAAGGCAATTCACCCCTCCACTTT.